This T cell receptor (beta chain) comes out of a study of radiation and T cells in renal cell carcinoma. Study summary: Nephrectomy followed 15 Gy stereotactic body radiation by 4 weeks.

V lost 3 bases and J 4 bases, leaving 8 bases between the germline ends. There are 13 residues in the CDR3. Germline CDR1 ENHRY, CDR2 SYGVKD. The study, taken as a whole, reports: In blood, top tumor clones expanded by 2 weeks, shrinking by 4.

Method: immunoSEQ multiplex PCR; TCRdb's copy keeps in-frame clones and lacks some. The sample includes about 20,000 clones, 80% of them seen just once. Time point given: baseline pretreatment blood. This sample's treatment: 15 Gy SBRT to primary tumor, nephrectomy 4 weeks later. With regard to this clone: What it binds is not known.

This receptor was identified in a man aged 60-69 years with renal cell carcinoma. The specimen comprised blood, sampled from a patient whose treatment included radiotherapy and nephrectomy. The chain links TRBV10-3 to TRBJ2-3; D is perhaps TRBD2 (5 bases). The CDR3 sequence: CAISELDSDTQYF. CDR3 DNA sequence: TGTGCCATCAGTGAACTAGACTCAGATACGCAGTATTTT.